Given below is one T cell receptor (beta chain) in context. The antigen remains unidentified. The record originates from a study of cytomegalovirus exposure and HLA in healthy donors. The overall study: The same platform was used for the 100 to 150 validation repertoires and the roughly 640 first-cohort repertoires, a later analysis reported. General study results and limits: First-cohort TCR clusters were later found to tend to co-occur in the 120 or so validation repertoires. The authors confirmed in vitro that a few CMV-associated chains were specific for CMV antigens.

This CDR3 comprises 12 residues. Looked up from germline, CDR1 is SEHNR and CDR2 is FQNEAQ (reference sequence). The V end was cut by 7 bases, the J end by 5 bases, with 11 bases between. From the roughly 110-subject validation cohort, which was separate from the approximately 670-subject first cohort, the donors were drawn. TCRdb's table, derived via immunoSEQ multiplex PCR, lists solely in-frame clones and lacks some. The table records over 250,000 clones, 80% to 90% of them present only once. The receptor's source is a woman under 30 in good health and CMV-seronegative. The chain carries TRBV7-9 and TRBJ1-2; a possible D gene is TRBD1 (5 bases). Sequenced input: PBMCs. CDR3 protein: CASTQGLYGYTF. Here the CDR3 DNA reads TGTGCCAGCACCCAGGGACTGTATGGCTACACCTTC.